A single sample gave rise to the 31 T cell receptor beta chains below, sequenced in a study of neurological immune-mediated disorders. Each CDR3 protein is one row after TCRdb ran MiXCR on the 5' RACE reads. The sample carries 26,000 or so distinct CDR3 sequences, around 21% recorded once. Material for sequencing was PBMCs. Receptors originate from a woman aged 55-69 years in good health.

This clonotype was counted ten times or more. The J gene is TRBJ2-3, the V gene TRBV5-1; tentative D call: TRBD2 (6 bases). Germline CDR1 and CDR2: SGHRS and YFSETQ. This CDR3 region has 14 residues. V gave up 3 bases and J gave up 0 bases, with 8 bases separating them. The CDR3 sequence is CASSYGRSTDTQYF. In DNA, the CDR3 is TGCGCCAGCAGCTACGGGAGAAGCACAGATACGCAGTATTTT.

V is TRBV5-4 and J is TRBJ2-6; D is undetermined. Germline V gene data show CDR1 as SGHNT and CDR2 as YYREEE (reference sequence). The CDR3 has 15 amino acids. The V end was cut by 0 bases, the J end by 0 bases, with 4 bases between. The CDR3 is CASSLDSSGANVLTF. The CDR3 region has the DNA TGTGCCAGCAGCTTGGACAGCTCTGGGGCCAACGTCCTGACTTTC.

This clonotype was recorded at least ten times. J is TRBJ2-5 and V is TRBV10-3; TRBD2 is a possible D gene (5 bases). The germline V gene has CDR1 ENHRY and CDR2 SYGVKD. V dropped 6 bases and J dropped 5 bases, with 13 bases sitting between them. The CDR3 has 13 amino acids. The CDR3 DNA reads TGTGCCATCAGGGGCCGGGGTTCGGAGACCCAGTACTTC. This sequence encodes CAIRGRGSETQYF.

The V call is TRBV5-1, the J call TRBJ2-3, with D hard to call. The CDR3 is made up of 15 amino acids. CDR1 and CDR2 (germline): SGHRS, YFSETQ. Trimming took off 0 bases at V and 0 bases at J, with 8 bases between the two ends. The CDR3 DNA is TGCGCCAGCAGCTTGGAAGTTTCTAGCACAGATACGCAGTATTTT. Its protein product is CASSLEVSSTDTQYF.

In its sample, this clonotype was seen many times. V usage is TRBV3-1 and J usage is TRBJ2-5, with 10 nucleotides matching TRBD2. Germline V gene sequence: CDR1 LGHDT, CDR2 YNNKEL (reference sequence). This CDR3 has 15 residues. J was trimmed by 5 bases and V by 3 bases; bases with no gene match: 6. CDR3: CASSQDGTSDETQYF. CDR3 bases: TGTGCCAGCAGCCAGGACGGGACTAGCGACGAGACCCAGTACTTC.

The chain employs TRBV27 and TRBJ2-2; 9 nucleotides line up with TRBD1. CDR3 size: 15 residues. V dropped 4 bases and J dropped 5; count of bases not matched to a gene: 5. The germline V gene has CDR1 MNHEY and CDR2 SMNVEV (reference sequence). The CDR3 sequence is CASSSGQGKTGELFF. CDR3 DNA: TGTGCCAGCAGTTCGGGACAGGGAAAGACCGGGGAGCTGTTTTTT.

This clonotype was detected ten times or more. The chain carries TRBV7-9 and TRBJ2-5, with D hard to call. Germline V gene sequence: CDR1 SEHNR, CDR2 FQNEAQ (reference sequence). V was cut by 1 base and J by 5 bases, with 5 bases left in between. This CDR3 has 12 residues. CDR3 region: CASSLERETQYF. The CDR3 nucleotides are TGTGCCAGCAGCTTAGAGAGGGAGACCCAGTACTTC.

This clonotype was counted at least ten times. The rearrangement joins TRBV20-1 to TRBJ1-2; D might be TRBD1 (5 bases). This CDR3 comprises 13 residues. V lost 0 bases to trimming and J lost 8 bases, with 13 bases between them. Germline V gene sequence: CDR1 DFQATT, CDR2 SNEGSKA (reference sequence). Here the CDR3 DNA reads TGCAGTGCTAGAGATGTGCAGGGTGGGGGCTACACCTTC. Its protein product is CSARDVQGGGYTF.

This clonotype has ten or more counts. The chain is built from TRBV7-3 and TRBJ1-2; possibly TRBD1 for D (5 bases). Germline V gene sequence: CDR1 SGHTA, CDR2 FQGTGA. The length of the CDR3 is 13 residues. V was trimmed by 5 bases and J by 2 bases, leaving 9 bases between them. The CDR3 loop is CASSPDKNYGYTF. CDR3 DNA: TGTGCCAGCAGCCCGGACAAGAACTATGGCTACACCTTC.

The J gene is TRBJ1-2, the V gene TRBV5-1; TRBD1 is a possible D gene (5 bases). This CDR3 contains 13 residues. Germline assignment: CDR1 SGHRS and CDR2 YFSETQ. Trimming removed 0 bases from V and 9 bases from J, with 12 bases in between. CDR3 residues: CASSLGGDYSYTF. The CDR3 nucleotides read TGCGCCAGCAGCTTGGGAGGGGACTACAGCTACACCTTC.

Only one count was recorded for this clonotype. The chain carries TRBV10-2 and TRBJ2-1; the D gene is possibly TRBD2 (5 bases). Germline V gene sequence: CDR1 WSHSY, CDR2 SAAADI. The V gene lost 5 bases and the J gene lost 9 bases, with 11 bases spanning the gap. The CDR3 spans 12 residues. CDR3 in amino acids: CASSNGEGEQFF. For the CDR3, the DNA is TGCGCCAGCAGTAATGGTGAGGGTGAGCAGTTCTTC.

This clonotype has at least ten counts. The genes are TRBV7-8 and TRBJ1-2; no definite D call. The CDR3 is 14 residues long. Per germline, CDR1 SGHVS and CDR2 FQNEAQ. V was pared by 4 bases and J by 4 bases, with 13 bases between. In DNA form, the CDR3 reads TGTGCCAGCAGCTCTCTTAGGCGACTCTATGGCTACACCTTC. Protein sequence: CASSSLRRLYGYTF.

This clonotype was picked up many times. The rearrangement uses TRBV28 and TRBJ1-1; the D gene is possibly TRBD1 (6 bases). The CDR3 spans 15 residues. Deletions cut 6 bases from V and 5 bases from J, with 19 bases between. The germline gives CDR1 MDHEN, CDR2 SYDVKM. Written as DNA, the CDR3 is TGTGCCAGCAGCCCGGACAGAGGGTGGGAAACTGAAGCTTTCTTT. Amino acids: CASSPDRGWETEAFF.

This chain connects TRBV2 to TRBJ2-3, with unresolved D. The CDR3 is 14 amino acids. The ends were cut back, 5 bases at V and 3 bases at J, with 12 bases in the middle. CDR1 and CDR2 (germline): SNHLY, FYNNEI. The CDR3 region is CASSPNGSTDTQYF. The CDR3 DNA is TGTGCCAGCAGTCCTAACGGGTCTACAGATACGCAGTATTTT.

This clonotype was detected ten times or more. The chain has TRBV11-2 and TRBJ2-1, with TRBD2 matching over 8 bases. Per the germline V gene, CDR1 is SGHAT and CDR2 is FQNNGV. The CDR3 is 17 amino acids. Trimming at V came to 1 base and at J to 3 bases, leaving 8 bases not matched to a gene. The DNA of the CDR3 is TGTGCCAGCAGCTTAGCCGGACTAGCTTTGGTCTACAATGAGCAGTTCTTC. Amino acids: CASSLAGLALVYNEQFF.

This clonotype was found many times. The gene calls are TRBV21-1 and TRBJ1-1; the D call in the table, TRBD1, was not verified against the DNA. TRBV21-1 is assigned pseudogene status. The CDR3 runs 15 residues. The CDR3, as DNA: TGTGCCAGCAGCAAAGGGGACAGAGCGAACACTGAAGCTTTCTTT. Residues: CASSKGDRANTEAFF.

The table lists this clonotype with many counts. The chain couples TRBV29-1 to TRBJ2-3; TRBD1 might be the D (5 bases). The CDR3 runs to 13 residues. Germline V gene sequence: CDR1 SQVTM, CDR2 ANQGSEA. The V gene lost 5 bases and the J gene lost 2 bases, with 11 bases spanning the gap. CDR3 loop: CSVRAGPTDTQYF. The CDR3 DNA is TGCAGCGTTCGGGCAGGGCCCACAGATACGCAGTATTTT.

The chain uses TRBV19 and TRBJ2-3; 10 nucleotides agree with TRBD1. This CDR3 is 17 amino acids long. The V segment lost 6 bases and the J segment 1 base; nucleotides outside the gene matches: 10. Germline V CDR1 and CDR2: LNHDA, SQIVND (reference sequence). CDR3 sequence: CASSVGTGAGGTDTQYF. The CDR3, as DNA: TGTGCCAGTAGCGTCGGGACAGGGGCAGGCGGCACAGATACGCAGTATTTT.

This clonotype was counted ten times or more. The chain uses TRBV3-1 and TRBJ2-2; TRBD2 aligns across 7 bases. Unmatched junction bases numbered 8, after V lost 4 bases and J lost 6 bases. The CDR3 has 15 residues. CDR1 and CDR2 from the germline V gene are LGHDT and YNNKEL (reference sequence). In DNA form, the CDR3 reads TGTGCCAGCAGCCCCAGACTAGCCGTCTCCGGGGAGCTGTTTTTT. It is translated as CASSPRLAVSGELFF.

This clonotype was counted ten times or more. As DNA, the CDR3 is TGTGCCAGCGGGTTGGAGCTCTCTGGAAACACCATATATTTT. Translated, it gives CASGLELSGNTIYF. V usage is TRBV2 and J usage is TRBJ1-3; D not resolved. Germline V gene sequence: CDR1 SNHLY, CDR2 FYNNEI. The V end was cut by 8 bases, the J end by 0 bases, with 11 bases between. CDR3 length: 14 residues.

There are a few counts of this clonotype. The rearrangement uses TRBV14 and TRBJ2-5; perhaps TRBD2 as D (5 bases). Trimming took off 5 bases at V and 7 bases at J, with 14 bases between the two ends. Germline CDR1 SGHDN, CDR2 FVKESK. This CDR3 is built from 13 residues. Written as DNA, the CDR3 is TGTGCCAGCAGCTCCCAGACTGGAGGGACCCAGTACTTC. Its protein product is CASSSQTGGTQYF.

The chain links TRBV4-2 to TRBJ1-2; the D is unclear. Germline V CDR1 and CDR2: LGHNA, YNFKEQ. The CDR3 loop spans 14 amino acids. The V end was cut by 1 base, the J end by 8 bases, with 14 bases between. For the CDR3, the DNA is TGTGCCAGCAGCCAAGTCACGGGAGACGGGGGCTACACCTTC. It specifies CASSQVTGDGGYTF.

This clonotype was picked up many times. The J gene is TRBJ2-1, the V gene TRBV2; D unclear. This CDR3 contains 13 residues. The germline V gene has CDR1 SNHLY and CDR2 FYNNEI. The V end lost 7 bases, the J end lost 5 bases, and 12 bases lay between the germline ends. The CDR3 DNA is TGTGCCAGCACCCCTGAAGTAGACAATGAGCAGTTCTTC. Translation gives CASTPEVDNEQFF.

This clonotype was seen just once. The junction shows a germline mismatch at one end, possibly a read error. V gene TRBV7-9 combines with J gene TRBJ1-1; D gene uncertain. This CDR3 spans 13 amino acids. Germline V gene data show CDR1 as SEHNR and CDR2 as FQNEAQ (reference sequence). CDR3 sequence reads: CVSSSGGNTEAFF. Here the CDR3 DNA reads TGTGTCAGCAGTAGCGGAGGTAACACTGAAGCTTTCTTT.

The chain has TRBV7-2 and TRBJ2-7; TRBD1 aligns across 8 bases. Germline lookup yields CDR1 SGHTA and CDR2 FQGNSA. Unmatched junction bases numbered 16, after V lost 5 bases and J lost 13 bases. CDR3 length equals 14 residues. The CDR3 spells CASSPRTGFYERYF. The CDR3 DNA follows: TGTGCCAGCAGCCCTCGGACAGGGTTCTACGAGCGATACTTC.

This chain joins TRBV14 and TRBJ1-1, with no clear D. Trimming shortened V by 0 bases and J by 1 base, and 12 bases separated the two germline ends. Germline CDR1 is SGHDN and CDR2 is FVKESK. The CDR3 totals 16 residues. CDR3 bases: TGTGCCAGCAGCCAAGATTTTGCAGGCCGGAACACTGAAGCTTTCTTT. Its protein product is CASSQDFAGRNTEAFF.

This clonotype was observed a handful of times. The chain has TRBV3-1 and TRBJ1-6; no firm D call. Trimming pared 3 bases from V and 7 bases from J, leaving 10 bases between. Germline values: CDR1 LGHDT, CDR2 YNNKEL (reference sequence). This CDR3 contains 14 residues. CDR3: CASSQVRENSPLHF. The CDR3 coding sequence is TGTGCCAGCAGCCAGGTTCGAGAGAATTCACCCCTCCACTTT. The whole variable domain, remainder taken from reference TRBV3-1 and TRBJ1-6, is DTAVSQTPKYLVTQMGNDKSIKCEQNLGHDTMYWYKQDSKKFLKIMFSYNNKELIINETVPNRFSPKSPDKAHLNLHINSLELGDSAVYFCASSQVRENSPLHFGNGTRLTVT.

In this sample, this clonotype turned up many times. This chain connects TRBV9 to TRBJ2-1, with D hard to call. This CDR3 contains 14 residues. Trimming removed 0 bases from V and 7 bases from J, with 11 bases in between. Germline CDR1 SGDLS, CDR2 YYNGEE. The CDR3 coding sequence is TGTGCCAGCAGCGTAGCTAGGCCACCGAATGAGCAGTTCTTC. Its translation is CASSVARPPNEQFF.

Concerning this clonotype: A much larger clone lies a single base off, so this may be a read error. The genes are TRBV9 and TRBJ2-1, with no clear D. Per germline, CDR1 SGDLS and CDR2 YYNGEE. There are 14 residues in the CDR3. For the CDR3, the DNA is TGTGCCAGCAGCGTATCTCCGGAGCCAAATGAGCGGTTCTTC. It yields the protein CASSVSPEPNERFF.

This clonotype was recorded at least ten times. The chain combines TRBV6-1 with TRBJ2-7, with D hard to call. Germline values: CDR1 MNHNS, CDR2 SASEGT. The V gene lost 3 bases and the J gene lost 6 bases, with 15 bases spanning the gap. This CDR3 is 14 amino acids long. CDR3 amino acids: CASSDFAGLGEQYF. CDR3 bases: TGTGCCAGCAGTGATTTCGCCGGGCTGGGCGAGCAGTACTTC.

The chain combines TRBV28 with TRBJ2-5, with a possible D match to TRBD2 (5 bases). CDR1 and CDR2 (germline): MDHEN, SYDVKM. V gave up 5 bases and J gave up 1 base, with 17 bases separating them. CDR3 size: 16 residues. This CDR3 reads CASSPRASWGQETQYF. DNA of the CDR3: TGTGCCAGCAGTCCAAGGGCTAGCTGGGGCCAAGAGACCCAGTACTTC.